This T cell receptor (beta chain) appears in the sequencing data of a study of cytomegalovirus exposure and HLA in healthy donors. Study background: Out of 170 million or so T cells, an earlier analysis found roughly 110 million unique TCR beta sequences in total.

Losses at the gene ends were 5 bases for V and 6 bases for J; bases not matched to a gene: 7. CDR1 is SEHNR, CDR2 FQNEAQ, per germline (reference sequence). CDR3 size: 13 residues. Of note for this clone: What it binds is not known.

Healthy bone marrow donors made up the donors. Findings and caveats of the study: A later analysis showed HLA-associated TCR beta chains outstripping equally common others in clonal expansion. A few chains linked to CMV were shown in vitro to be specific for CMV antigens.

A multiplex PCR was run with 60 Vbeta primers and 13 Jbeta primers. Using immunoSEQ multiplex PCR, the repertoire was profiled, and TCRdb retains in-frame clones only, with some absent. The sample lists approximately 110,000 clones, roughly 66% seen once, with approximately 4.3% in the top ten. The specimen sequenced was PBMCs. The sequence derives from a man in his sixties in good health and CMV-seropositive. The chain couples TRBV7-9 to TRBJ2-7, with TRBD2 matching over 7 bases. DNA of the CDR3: TGTGCCAGCAGCGCCAGTTTAGCGGGCGAGCAGTACTTC. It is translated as CASSASLAGEQYF.